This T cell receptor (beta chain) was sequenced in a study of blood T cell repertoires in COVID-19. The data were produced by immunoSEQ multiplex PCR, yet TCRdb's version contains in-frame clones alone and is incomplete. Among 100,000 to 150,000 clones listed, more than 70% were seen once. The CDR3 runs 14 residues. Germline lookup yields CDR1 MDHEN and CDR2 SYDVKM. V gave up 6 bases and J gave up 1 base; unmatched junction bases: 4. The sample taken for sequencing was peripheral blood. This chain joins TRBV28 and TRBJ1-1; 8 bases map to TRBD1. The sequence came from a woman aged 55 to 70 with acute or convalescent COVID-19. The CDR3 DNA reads TGTGCCAGCAGGCCCGGGACAGGGAACACTGAAGCTTTCTTT. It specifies CASRPGTGNTEAFF.